This TCR beta chain was observed in a study of blood T cell repertoires in COVID-19. Whole-study context: COVID-19 samples collected from the United States, Italy and Spain covered acute and convalescent phases. Sources were T cells, B-cell-depleted T cells, or PBMCs; the material itself was cDNA or gDNA.

In the original processing: Estimation of nucleated cell counts relied on the amplification of reference gene primers. TCRdb's copy holds only in-frame clones and misses some; the assay was immunoSEQ multiplex PCR. The DNA was the basis for D and trimming; V, J and clone size are from that table. The repertoire includes 200,000 to 300,000 clones, roughly 90% of them detected once, and almost 2% sits in the top ten. The CDR3 extends over 14 amino acids. In germline, CDR1 is LGHDT, CDR2 YNNKEL (reference sequence). V was cut by 1 base and J by 7 bases, with 13 bases left in between. This chain joins TRBV3-1 (or the pseudogene TRBV3-2) and TRBJ1-2; D is unclear. The TCR originated in a man under 40 with active or convalescent COVID-19. Sequencing used peripheral blood. The CDR3 is CASSQVFEAGGYTF. Here the CDR3 DNA reads TGTGCCAGCAGCCAAGTATTTGAGGCGGGTGGCTACACCTTC.